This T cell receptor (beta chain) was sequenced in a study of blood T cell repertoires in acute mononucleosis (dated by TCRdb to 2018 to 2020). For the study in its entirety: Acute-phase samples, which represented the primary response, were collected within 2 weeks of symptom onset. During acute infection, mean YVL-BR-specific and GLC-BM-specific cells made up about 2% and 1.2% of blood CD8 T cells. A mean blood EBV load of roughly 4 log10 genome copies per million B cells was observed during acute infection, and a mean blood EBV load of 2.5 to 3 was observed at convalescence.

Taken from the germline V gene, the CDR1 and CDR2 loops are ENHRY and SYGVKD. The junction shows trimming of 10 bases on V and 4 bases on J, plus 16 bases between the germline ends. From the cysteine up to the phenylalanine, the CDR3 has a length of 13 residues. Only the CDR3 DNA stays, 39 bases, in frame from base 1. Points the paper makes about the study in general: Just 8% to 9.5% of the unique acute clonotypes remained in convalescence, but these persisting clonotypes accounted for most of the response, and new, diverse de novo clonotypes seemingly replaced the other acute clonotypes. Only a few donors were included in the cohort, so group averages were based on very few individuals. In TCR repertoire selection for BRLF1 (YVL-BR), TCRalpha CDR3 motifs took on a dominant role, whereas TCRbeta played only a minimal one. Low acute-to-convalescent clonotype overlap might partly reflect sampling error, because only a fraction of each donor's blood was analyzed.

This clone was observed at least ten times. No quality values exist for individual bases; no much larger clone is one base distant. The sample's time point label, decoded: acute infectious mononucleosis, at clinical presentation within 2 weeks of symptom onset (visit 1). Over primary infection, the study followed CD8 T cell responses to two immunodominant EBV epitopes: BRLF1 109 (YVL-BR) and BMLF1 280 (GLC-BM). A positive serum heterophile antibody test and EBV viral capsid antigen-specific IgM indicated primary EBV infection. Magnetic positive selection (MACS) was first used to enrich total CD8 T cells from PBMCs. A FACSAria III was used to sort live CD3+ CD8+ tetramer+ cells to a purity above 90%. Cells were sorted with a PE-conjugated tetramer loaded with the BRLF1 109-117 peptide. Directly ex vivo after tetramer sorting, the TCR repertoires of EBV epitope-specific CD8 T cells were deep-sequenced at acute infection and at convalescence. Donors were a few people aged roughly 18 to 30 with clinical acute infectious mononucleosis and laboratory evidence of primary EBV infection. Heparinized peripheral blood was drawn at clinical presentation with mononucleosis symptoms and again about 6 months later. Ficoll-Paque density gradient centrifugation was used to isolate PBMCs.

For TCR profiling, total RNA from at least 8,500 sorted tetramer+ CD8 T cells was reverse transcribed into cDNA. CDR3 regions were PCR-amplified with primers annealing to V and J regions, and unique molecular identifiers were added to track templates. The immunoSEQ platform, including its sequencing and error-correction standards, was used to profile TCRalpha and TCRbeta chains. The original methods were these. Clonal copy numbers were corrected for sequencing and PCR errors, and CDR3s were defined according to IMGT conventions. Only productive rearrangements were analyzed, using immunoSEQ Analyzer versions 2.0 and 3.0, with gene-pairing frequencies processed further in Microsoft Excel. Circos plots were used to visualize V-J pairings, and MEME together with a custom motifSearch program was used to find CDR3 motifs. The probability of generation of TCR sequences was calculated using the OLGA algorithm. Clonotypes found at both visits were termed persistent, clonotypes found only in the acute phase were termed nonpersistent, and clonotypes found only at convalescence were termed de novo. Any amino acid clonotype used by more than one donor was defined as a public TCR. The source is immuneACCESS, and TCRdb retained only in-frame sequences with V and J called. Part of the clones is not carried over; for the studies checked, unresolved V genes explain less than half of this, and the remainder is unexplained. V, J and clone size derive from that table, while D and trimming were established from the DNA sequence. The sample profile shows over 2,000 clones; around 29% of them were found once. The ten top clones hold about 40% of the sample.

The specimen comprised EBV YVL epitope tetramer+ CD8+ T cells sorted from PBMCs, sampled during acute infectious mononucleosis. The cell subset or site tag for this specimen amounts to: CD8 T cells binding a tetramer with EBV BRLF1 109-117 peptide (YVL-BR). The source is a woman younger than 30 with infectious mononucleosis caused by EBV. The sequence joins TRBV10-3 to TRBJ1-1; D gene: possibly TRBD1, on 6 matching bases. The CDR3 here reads CASRQQGSTEAFF. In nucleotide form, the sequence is TGTGCCAGCAGGCAACAGGGATCCACTGAAGCTTTCTTT.